One sample yielded the 25 T cell receptor beta chains listed below, sequenced in a study of OX40 agonist ivuxolimab in advanced cancers. Libraries were prepared by immunoSEQ multiplex PCR; TCRdb keeps only in-frame clonotypes and omits some of them. The table shows about 25,000 clones, with about 80% occurring only once. The material sequenced was CD4+ or CD8+ T cells sorted from blood, taken in a trial of the OX40 agonist ivuxolimab. These receptors all stem from an adult with an advanced solid tumor such as melanoma, head and neck, liver or kidney cancer.

This sequence joins TRBV29-1 and TRBJ2-1, with 9 bases fitting TRBD1. The germline gives CDR1 SQVTM, CDR2 ANQGSEA. J gave up 1 base and V 6 bases, and 7 bases lay outside the gene matches. The CDR3 covers 15 residues. The CDR3, as DNA: TGCAGCGTCCCTTGGGACAGGGCATCCTACAATGAGCAGTTCTTC. This encodes CSVPWDRASYNEQFF.

The J gene is TRBJ2-3, the V gene TRBV11-3; TRBD2 matches 11 bases. CDR1 and CDR2 from the germline V gene are SGHNT and YENEEA. This CDR3 comprises 14 residues. V was clipped by 5 bases and J by 6 bases; unmatched bases: 4. DNA of the CDR3: TGTGCCAGCAGCCCTAGCGGGGGGCCGGATACGCAGTATTTT. The encoded protein is CASSPSGGPDTQYF.

CDR3 region: CASSPTGGNTGELFF. The CDR3 coding sequence is TGTGCCAGCAGCCCTACAGGGGGCAACACCGGGGAGCTGTTTTTT. This rearrangement joins TRBV16 to TRBJ2-2, with 9 nucleotides matching TRBD1. This CDR3 spans 15 amino acids. Germline trimming cut 4 bases from V and 2 bases from J; bases unmatched to any gene: 2. Germline lookup yields CDR1 KGHSY and CDR2 FQNENV.

The J gene is TRBJ1-4, the V gene TRBV5-1, with D hard to call. CDR3 length equals 14 residues. Germline lookup yields CDR1 SGHRS and CDR2 YFSETQ. V shed 4 bases and J shed 7 bases, with 14 bases lying between them. The CDR3 spells CASSPPGEAEKLFF. The CDR3 DNA reads TGCGCCAGCAGCCCTCCCGGTGAGGCTGAAAAACTGTTTTTT.

This chain links TRBV27 with TRBJ2-3; TRBD1 agrees at 8 bases. Germline V gene lookup returns CDR1 MNHEY and CDR2 SMNVEV (reference sequence). Trimming took 7 bases from V and 5 from J; bases not matched to a gene: 8. The CDR3 spans 14 residues. The CDR3 nucleotides are TGTGCCAGCAAAGGCAGGGGGCATGTAGATACGCAGTATTTT. This codes for CASKGRGHVDTQYF.

This clone was seen a handful of times. The rearrangement joins TRBV11-2 to TRBJ2-3; 11 bases line up with TRBD1. V lost 2 bases and J lost 5; bases outside the gene matches: 3. The CDR3 consists of 15 residues. The V gene's germline CDR1 is SGHAT and CDR2 FQNNGV. Written as DNA, the CDR3 is TGTGCCAGCAGCTTAATCGGGACAGGGGGAGATACGCAGTATTTT. Translating it yields CASSLIGTGGDTQYF.

The genes are TRBV6-5 and TRBJ2-3, with a possible D match to TRBD2 (5 bases). The CDR3 totals 15 residues. Germline lookup yields CDR1 MNHEY and CDR2 SVGAGI. Trimming removed 2 bases at V and 1 base at J, with 10 bases between. Here the CDR3 reads CASSYIPAGTDTQYF. DNA for the CDR3: TGTGCCAGCAGTTACATCCCAGCGGGCACAGATACGCAGTATTTT.

This clone was recorded once. The chain links TRBV5-1 to TRBJ2-5, with 9 bases fitting TRBD1. CDR1 and CDR2 from the germline V gene are SGHRS and YFSETQ. The CDR3 totals 14 residues. V gave up 4 bases and J gave up 5 bases; unmatched junction bases: 6. Written as DNA, the CDR3 is TGCGCCAGCAGCGGGACAGGGTATGTTGAGACCCAGTACTTC. Translated, it gives CASSGTGYVETQYF.

The gene calls are TRBV4-1 and TRBJ1-1; D perhaps matches TRBD1 (5 bases). CDR3 size: 13 residues. Germline CDR1 and CDR2: MGHRA and YSYEKL. Trimming removed 1 base at V and 7 bases at J, with 10 bases between. The CDR3 reads CASSQVGVDEAFF. In DNA form, the CDR3 reads TGCGCCAGCAGCCAAGTAGGGGTGGATGAAGCTTTCTTT.

The J gene is TRBJ2-7, the V gene TRBV2, with 15 bases that match TRBD2. From germline, CDR1 is SNHLY and CDR2 FYNNEI. The junction had 6 bases not matched to a gene; V was cut back by 7 bases and J by 2 bases. This CDR3 has 16 residues. The CDR3 region is CASTGTSGRITYEQYF. CDR3 coding DNA: TGTGCCAGCACCGGGACTAGCGGGAGGATCACCTACGAGCAGTACTTC.

V and J are TRBV27 and TRBJ2-1; D remains ambiguous. The germline CDR1 and CDR2 sequences are MNHEY and SMNVEV (reference sequence). V lost 0 bases and J 7 bases, leaving 7 bases between the germline ends. This CDR3 spans 13 amino acids. Here the CDR3 DNA reads TGTGCCAGCAGTTTATCGGCCAGGAATGAGCAGTTCTTC. Protein: CASSLSARNEQFF.

This clone is a singleton in its sample. The V call is TRBV10-3, the J call TRBJ1-3; 8 bases are shared with TRBD1. Germline values: CDR1 ENHRY, CDR2 SYGVKD. Losses at the gene ends were 0 bases for V and 10 bases for J; bases not matched to a gene: 11. This CDR3 has 16 amino acids. The chain's CDR3 is CAISESPQTGEGTIYF. Written as DNA, the CDR3 is TGTGCCATCAGTGAGTCCCCACAGACAGGGGAGGGTACCATATATTTT.

The chain recombines TRBV2 with TRBJ2-5; 7 positions match TRBD1. This CDR3 has 14 amino acids. V trimming: 7 bases; J trimming: 1 base; junction bases outside the gene matches: 6. CDR1 and CDR2 from the germline V gene are SNHLY and FYNNEI. The CDR3 nucleotides are TGTGCCAGCACAGTTTCAGGGGGCCAAGAGACCCAGTACTTC. Translated, it gives CASTVSGGQETQYF. The variable domain in full, completed from reference TRBV2 and TRBJ2-5, reads EPEVTQTPSHQVTQMGQEVILRCVPISNHLYFYWYRQILGQKVEFLVSFYNNEISEKSEIFDDQFSVERPDGSNFTLKIRSTKLEDSAMYFCASTVSGGQETQYFGPGTRLLVL.

V usage is TRBV27 and J usage is TRBJ2-1; 11 bases line up with TRBD2. This CDR3 is built from 16 residues. The trim removed 5 bases at V and 6 bases at J, leaving 9 bases unmatched. Germline lookup yields CDR1 MNHEY and CDR2 SMNVEV (reference sequence). CDR3 loop: CASSQLAGGPSNEQFF. The CDR3 DNA sequence: TGTGCCAGCAGTCAATTAGCGGGAGGGCCGTCCAATGAGCAGTTCTTC.

This chain uses TRBV5-1 with TRBJ1-5; D is uncertain. The CDR3 extends over 14 amino acids. Germline V CDR1 and CDR2: SGHRS, YFSETQ. The V gene lost 4 bases and the J gene lost 0 bases, with 8 bases spanning the gap. The CDR3 DNA follows: TGCGCCAGCAGCCTGGGTGGTAGCAATCAGCCCCAGCATTTT. It codes for CASSLGGSNQPQHF.

Relative to its sample, this clone is medium-sized (0.01 to 0.1%). V and J are TRBV10-2 and TRBJ2-3; TRBD1 matches 9 bases. J was trimmed by 2 bases and V by 3 bases; bases with no gene match: 9. Germline V gene lookup returns CDR1 WSHSY and CDR2 SAAADI. CDR3 length: 17 amino acids. CDR3 region: CASSDRSTGGYTDTQYF. The DNA of the CDR3 is TGCGCCAGCAGTGACCGCTCGACAGGGGGATACACAGATACGCAGTATTTT.

The V and J genes are TRBV2 and TRBJ2-5, with 11 positions matching TRBD1. Germline assignment: CDR1 SNHLY and CDR2 FYNNEI. V lost 6 bases and J lost 7; bases outside the gene matches: 7. The CDR3 runs to 14 residues. The CDR3 sequence: CASRDRGLQGTQYF. CDR3 nucleotide sequence: TGTGCCAGCAGGGACAGGGGGCTTCAGGGGACCCAGTACTTC.

This clone turned up a few times. This chain connects TRBV7-9 to TRBJ2-1; 9 nucleotides align to TRBD2. This CDR3 is built from 15 residues. The V gene's germline CDR1 is SEHNR and CDR2 FQNEAQ (reference sequence). The V gene end was trimmed by 2 bases and the J gene end by 3 bases; junction bases not matched to a gene: 2. The CDR3 DNA is TGTGCCAGCAGCTTATCAGCGGGAGGCTACAATGAGCAGTTCTTC. Protein product: CASSLSAGGYNEQFF.

V gene TRBV4-1 combines with J gene TRBJ2-5, with D possibly being TRBD1 (6 bases). The DNA end favors TRBJ2-7, so the J call may be wrong. Germline CDR1 is MGHRA and CDR2 is YSYEKL. CDR3 size: 15 residues. The CDR3 DNA reads TGCGCCAGCAGCCAAGTTACAGGGAGCTCCTACGAGCAGTACTTC. Its protein is CASSQVTGSSYEQYF.

This chain uses TRBV11-3 with TRBJ2-1, with D perhaps matching TRBD2 (5 bases). There are 14 residues in the CDR3. CDR1 and CDR2 (germline): SGHNT, YENEEA. Between the trimmed V and J ends, which lost 4 bases and 8 bases, there was a span of 15 bases. The CDR3 loop is CASSSGIAGDEQFF. The CDR3 region has the DNA TGTGCCAGCAGCTCCGGGATTGCTGGGGATGAGCAGTTCTTC.

The chain has TRBV7-9 and TRBJ2-7, with unresolved D. The germline V gene has CDR1 SEHNR and CDR2 FQNEAQ (reference sequence). The CDR3 runs 12 residues. V dropped 5 bases and J dropped 6 bases, with 11 bases sitting between them. The CDR3 bases are TGTGCCAGCAGCCCCCGAATGATCGAGCAGTACTTC. Protein product: CASSPRMIEQYF.

The chain is built from TRBV28 and TRBJ2-7, with TRBD1 identical over 11 bases. The CDR3 is 16 residues long. Trimming removed 6 bases from V and 7 bases from J; junction bases left unmatched: 14. Germline V gives CDR1 MDHEN, CDR2 SYDVKM. CDR3 sequence reads: CASRTIPGQGGLEQYF. In DNA form, the CDR3 reads TGTGCCAGCAGGACCATACCGGGACAGGGGGGCCTGGAGCAGTACTTC. Filled out from reference TRBV28 and TRBJ2-7, the complete variable domain reads DVKVTQSSRYLVKRTGEKVFLECVQDMDHENMFWYRQDPGLGLRLIYFSYDVKMKEKGDIPEGYSVSREKKERFSLILESASTNQTSMYLCASRTIPGQGGLEQYFGPGTRLTVT.

The genes are TRBV19 and TRBJ2-3; 7 nucleotides match TRBD1. J gave up 6 bases and V 5 bases, and 11 bases lay outside the gene matches. From germline, CDR1 is LNHDA and CDR2 SQIVND (reference sequence). CDR3 size: 15 residues. CDR3 sequence: CASSLYRGIVDTQYF. DNA for the CDR3: TGTGCCAGTAGTCTGTACAGGGGCATAGTGGATACGCAGTATTTT. The whole variable domain, remainder taken from reference TRBV19 and TRBJ2-3, is DGGITQSPKYLFRKEGQNVTLSCEQNLNHDAMYWYRQDPGQGLRLIYYSQIVNDFQKGDIAEGYSVSREKKESFPLTVTSAQKNPTAFYLCASSLYRGIVDTQYFGPGTRLTVL.

The genes are TRBV28 and TRBJ2-2; no reliable D call. The CDR3 runs 14 residues. Germline-derived CDR1 and CDR2 are MDHEN and SYDVKM. V was clipped by 3 bases and J by 1 base, with 6 bases between them. Here the CDR3 reads CASSFSRNTGELFF. The CDR3 coding sequence is TGTGCCAGCAGTTTCAGCCGGAACACCGGGGAGCTGTTTTTT.

This clone was found a few times. This chain joins TRBV9 and TRBJ2-3; 7 bases are shared with TRBD2. CDR1 SGDLS and CDR2 YYNGEE come from the germline V gene. The junction had 7 bases not matched to a gene; V was cut back by 2 bases and J by 7 bases. This CDR3 is 14 amino acids long. This chain's CDR3 is CASSVGGRGNTQYF. The DNA for the CDR3 is TGTGCCAGCAGCGTGGGTGGGAGGGGAAATACGCAGTATTTT.